This TCR beta chain was captured by sequencing in a study of cytomegalovirus exposure and HLA in healthy donors. Study-wide findings and caveats: Specificity for CMV antigens was confirmed in vitro for a few of the CMV-associated chains. Subsequent analysis of the 110 or so validation repertoires found a tendency for first-cohort TCR clusters to co-occur. Rare sequences made up most TCRs, while some public TCRs were found in many donors.

As to this clone: What it binds is unknown.

Sequencing used immunoSEQ multiplex PCR; TCRdb keeps in-frame clones, though not all of them. The sample consists of around 99,000 clones, about 90% of them appearing once. The V gene's germline CDR1 is SGHTA and CDR2 FQGTGA. V was trimmed by 2 bases and J by 7 bases, leaving 5 bases between them. CDR3 length equals 12 residues. The donors were part of the validation cohort of roughly 130 subjects. That cohort was separate from the first cohort, which comprised 550 to 750 subjects. This TCR was sampled from a woman under 30 in good health and CMV-seronegative. The specimen was PBMCs. The genes are TRBV7-3 and TRBJ2-2, with D tentatively TRBD2 (5 bases). DNA of the CDR3: TGTGCCAGCAGCTTACGGGGCGGGGAGCTGTTTTTT. Protein product: CASSLRGGELFF.